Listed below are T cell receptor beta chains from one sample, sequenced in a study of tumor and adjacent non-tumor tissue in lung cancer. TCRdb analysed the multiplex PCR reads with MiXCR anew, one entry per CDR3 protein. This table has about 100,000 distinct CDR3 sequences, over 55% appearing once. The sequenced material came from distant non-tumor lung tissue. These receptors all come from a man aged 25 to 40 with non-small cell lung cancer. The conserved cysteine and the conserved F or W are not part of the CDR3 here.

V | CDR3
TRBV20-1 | SARVGVEIGELF
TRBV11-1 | ANSYSGVTSNEQY
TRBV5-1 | TSSVNPTSTDTQY
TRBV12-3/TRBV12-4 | ASTIGQGNAKLF
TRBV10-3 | AISGGREDTEAF
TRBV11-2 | ASSLGRLPEQF
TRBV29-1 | SAIRTIGYT
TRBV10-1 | ASSVGTGAYNEQF
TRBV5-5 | ASSFYSGENGEQF
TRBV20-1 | SAREPGPEAQH
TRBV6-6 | ASMARGLEETQN
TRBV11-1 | ASSDNGGLSVRETQY
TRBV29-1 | SVEDQGQGARWETEY
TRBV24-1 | ATSDLAGAGQETQY
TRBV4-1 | ASNQDRDDEETQC
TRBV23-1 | AKPVGDVANVLT
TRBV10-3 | AISPSGGSNYGYT
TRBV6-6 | ASTRDITDTQY
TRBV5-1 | ASSLTVETQH
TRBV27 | ASSAAGPLFKQY
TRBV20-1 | TARGRTGYT
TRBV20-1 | SATGASGIEQY
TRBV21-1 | ANSRGGQQGGTTNEKLF
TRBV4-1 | ASSQEMGTGLLYEQY
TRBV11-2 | ASQTSGSGYEQY
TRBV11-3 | ASSLDKLTEQF
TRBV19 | ASSVSDRSYGYT
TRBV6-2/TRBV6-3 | ASSYSAGQDYLSSYNEQF
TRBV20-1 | SASSGEETQY
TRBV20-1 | SAPNPTLSSYNEQF
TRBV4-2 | ASSRLAGGRAGELF
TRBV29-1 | SVEFRATKNIQY
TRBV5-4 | ASSWGGDYMNTEAF
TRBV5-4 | VSSLGSGGLDTQY
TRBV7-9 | ASNRTSGVTDTQY
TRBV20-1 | SAMGRADTLY
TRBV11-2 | ASRAGHRSYEQY
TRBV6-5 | ASSYSKIAGTIGELF
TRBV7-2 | ASSLDFTDEQY
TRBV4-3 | ASSQDAGDAQPQH